This TCR beta chain comes out of a study of long-term antiretroviral therapy in people with HIV (dated by TCRdb to 2022 to 2024). Looking at the study overall: The earliest samples were collected roughly a decade before the 2015 WHO recommendation for immediate ART, at a time when ART was usually postponed until CD4 counts fell. A retrospective serial study tested whether ART initiation and durable HIV suppression were associated with changes in peripheral blood TRB repertoire composition and diversity. A total of around 200 cryopreserved PBMC samples were contributed to the cohort by 30 adults with confirmed HIV infection, with samples collected serially over a mean of approximately six years (range 1-12). Among the approximately 30 participants with HIV, eleven were female. No cross-contamination during QIAcube processing turned up in test extractions that ran a monoclonal T-cell line alongside some 34 polyclonal samples.

Summary of the overall study and its limitations: Starting ART was linked to a significant rise in TRB diversity, yet even with long-term ART the diversity remained significantly lower than in transplant donor controls. Expanded TRB clones identified before ART initiation dominated the repertoire across all time points, though the dominance fluctuated and decreased in many PLHIV after ART. CDR3 length ranges in HIV repertoires were narrower than in controls, and network structure suggested an antigen-experienced repertoire with only a slight naive shift after ART. No data were available on ART adherence, viral resistance or therapy changes, limiting inferences about post-ART repertoire changes. Because pre-ART samples had limited cell numbers, unsorted PBMC were profiled rather than sorted CD4+ and CD8+ T cells. Samples dated from 2004 to 2017, and the ART regimens used may be less effective than current ones. Since PBMC availability was limited, sequencing covered only the TCR beta chain, with no alpha chain pairing.

Sequencing of the TRB variable region was done with the immunoSEQ hsTCRB v3.0 assay at survey level resolution. A depth of roughly 35,000-50,000 T-cell genomes per sample was targeted for TRB sequencing. An Illumina MiSeq with a v3 150-cycle kit was used to sequence the pooled TRB libraries. Turning to the authors' computational methods: Repertoire analysis ran in R within a reproducible Nextflow workflow covering QC, data transformation and analysis. LymphoSeq2, an R package for exploring AIRR-Seq data, was used to implement custom analyses. A few samples that produced fewer than 5000 total TRB sequences were removed, so 150 to 200 HIV repertoires were analyzed. Among the approximately 190 retained HIV repertoires, 55 to 65 were collected before ART initiation and 120 to 140 after ART initiation. Each repertoire was downsampled to 5000 TRB nucleotide sequences, and summary statistics were averaged across 100 downsampling iterations. The analysis kept only TRB sequences whose CDR3 regions were at least seven amino acids long. Diversity was assessed using a clonality score derived from Shannon entropy and using the Gini coefficient. In the repertoire networks, any two of the top 5000 CDR3 amino acid sequences were connected whenever the two sequences differed by an edit distance of one. For TRB CDR3 amino acid sequences, GLIPH2 was used to predict antigen specificity groups and MHC restriction. To flag known CMV, EBV, HIV or tissue antigen associations, CDR3 amino acid sequences were matched against VDJdb and McPAS-TCR. Pre-ART, post-ART and control groups were compared with Wilcoxon signed-rank tests and Holm-Bonferroni correction. Here the immuneACCESS table is served through TCRdb, limited to in-frame sequences with V and J called. Missing clones are a known gap in these copies; in checked studies unresolved V genes cover under half, and the rest lacks a known reason. That table gives V, J and clone size, and the DNA gave D and trimming. For this sample there are 20,000 to 25,000 clones; roughly 84% appear just once. The biggest ten clones account for roughly 15% of the sample.

Turning to this clone: No antigen is known for it. No much larger clone exists at a distance of one base, and base qualities are not known.

Measured from the cysteine to the phenylalanine, the CDR3 is 12 residues long. The entry retains the CDR3 DNA only, 36 bases that are in frame from base 1. Relative to germline, V is 6 bases shorter and J is 7 bases shorter, with 16 bases between their ends. The germline V gene provides CDR1 SQVTM and CDR2 ANQGSEA. Inclusion was restricted to participants for whom at least one PBMC sample before ART initiation and at least two post-ART samples were available. All participants with HIV were treated in the United States of America. Cryopreserved samples of roughly 0.85-11 million PBMC were thawed and washed before DNA extraction. At the time of the earliest PBMC sample, participants with HIV were aged between roughly 20 and 54 years. PBMC samples were contributed by each participant from 1-4 timepoints before ART initiation and 2-8 timepoints after ART initiation, with a median of 7 samples. Serial HIV viral load, CD4+ T-cell count, ART history and demographic data were obtained for every participant. Genomic DNA was extracted from unsorted PBMC with a Qiagen kit on a QIAcube, with processing performed in batches of 12 samples.

The chain employs TRBV29-1 and TRBJ2-7; the D segment could be TRBD1, given 6 matching bases. Source: unsorted PBMCs, taken approximately 4.1 years after starting antiretroviral therapy. The source of this sequence is a man younger than 45 with HIV. The nucleotide sequence is TGCAGCGTCCGCCGGGACATGGGGGAGCAGTACTTC. It translates to CSVRRDMGEQYF.